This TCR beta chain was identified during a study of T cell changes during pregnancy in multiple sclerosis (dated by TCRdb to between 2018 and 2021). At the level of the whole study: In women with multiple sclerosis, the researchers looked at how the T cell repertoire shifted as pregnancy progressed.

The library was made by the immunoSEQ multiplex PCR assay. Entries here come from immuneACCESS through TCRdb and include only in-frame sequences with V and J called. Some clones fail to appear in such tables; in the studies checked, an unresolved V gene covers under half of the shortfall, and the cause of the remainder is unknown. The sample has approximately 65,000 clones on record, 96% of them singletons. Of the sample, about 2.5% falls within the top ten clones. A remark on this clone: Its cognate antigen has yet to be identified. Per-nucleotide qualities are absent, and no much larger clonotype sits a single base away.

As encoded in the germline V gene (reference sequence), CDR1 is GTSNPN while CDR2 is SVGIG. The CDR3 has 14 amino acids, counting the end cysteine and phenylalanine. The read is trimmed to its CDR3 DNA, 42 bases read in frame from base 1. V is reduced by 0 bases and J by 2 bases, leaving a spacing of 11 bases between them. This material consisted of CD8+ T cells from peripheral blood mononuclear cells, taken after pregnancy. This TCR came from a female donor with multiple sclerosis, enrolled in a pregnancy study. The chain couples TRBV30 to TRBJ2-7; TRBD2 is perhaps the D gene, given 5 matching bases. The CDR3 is CAWSVPAGTYEQYF. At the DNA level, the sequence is TGTGCCTGGAGTGTACCGGCGGGTACCTACGAGCAGTACTTC.